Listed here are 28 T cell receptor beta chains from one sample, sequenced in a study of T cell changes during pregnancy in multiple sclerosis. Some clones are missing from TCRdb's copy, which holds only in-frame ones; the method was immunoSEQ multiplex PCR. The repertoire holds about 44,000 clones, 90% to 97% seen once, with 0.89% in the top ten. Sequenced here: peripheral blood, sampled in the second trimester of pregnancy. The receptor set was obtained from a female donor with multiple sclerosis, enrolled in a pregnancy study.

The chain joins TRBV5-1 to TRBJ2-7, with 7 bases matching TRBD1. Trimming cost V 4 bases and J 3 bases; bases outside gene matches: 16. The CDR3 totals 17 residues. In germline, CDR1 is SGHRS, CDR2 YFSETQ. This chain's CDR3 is CASSPGPGTAMSYEQYF. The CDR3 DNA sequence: TGCGCCAGCAGCCCAGGACCCGGGACAGCCATGAGCTACGAGCAGTACTTC.

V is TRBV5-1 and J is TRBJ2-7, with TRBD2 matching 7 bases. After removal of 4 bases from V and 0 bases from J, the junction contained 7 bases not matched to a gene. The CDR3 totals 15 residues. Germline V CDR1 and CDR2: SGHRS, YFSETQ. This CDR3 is CASSPGRGSSYEQYF. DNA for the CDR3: TGCGCCAGCAGCCCGGGGCGGGGGAGCTCCTACGAGCAGTACTTC.

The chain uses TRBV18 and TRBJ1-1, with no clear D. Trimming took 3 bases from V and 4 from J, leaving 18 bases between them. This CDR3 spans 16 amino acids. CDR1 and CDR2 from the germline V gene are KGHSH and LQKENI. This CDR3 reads CASSPVRLKITTEAFF. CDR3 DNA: TGTGCCAGCTCACCTGTGCGGCTCAAAATTACCACTGAAGCTTTCTTT. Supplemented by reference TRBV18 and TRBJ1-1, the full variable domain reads NAGVMQNPRHLVRRRGQEARLRCSPMKGHSHVYWYRQLPEEGLKFMVYLQKENIIDESGMPKERFSAEFPKEGPSILRIQQVVRGDSAAYFCASSPVRLKITTEAFFGQGTRLTVV.

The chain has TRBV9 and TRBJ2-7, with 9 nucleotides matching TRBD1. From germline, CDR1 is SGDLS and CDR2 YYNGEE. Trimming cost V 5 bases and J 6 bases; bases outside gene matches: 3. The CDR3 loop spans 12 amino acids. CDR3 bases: TGTGCCAGCAGTCAGACAGGGGGCGAGCAGTACTTC. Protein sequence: CASSQTGGEQYF.

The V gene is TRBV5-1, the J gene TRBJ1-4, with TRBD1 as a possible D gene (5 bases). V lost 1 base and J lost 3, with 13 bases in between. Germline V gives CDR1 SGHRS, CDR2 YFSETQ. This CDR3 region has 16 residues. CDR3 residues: CASSLSGQSPNEKLFF. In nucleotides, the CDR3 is TGCGCCAGCAGCTTGTCAGGGCAGTCGCCTAATGAAAAACTGTTTTTT.

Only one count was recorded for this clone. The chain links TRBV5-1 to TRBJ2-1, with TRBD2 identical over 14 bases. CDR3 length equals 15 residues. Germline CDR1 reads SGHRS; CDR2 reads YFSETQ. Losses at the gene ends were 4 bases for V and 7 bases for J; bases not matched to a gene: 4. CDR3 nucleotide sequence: TGCGCCAGCAGCCCCGGGACTAGCGGGGGAAATGAGCAGTTCTTC. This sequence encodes CASSPGTSGGNEQFF. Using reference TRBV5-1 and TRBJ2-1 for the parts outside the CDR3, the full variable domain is KAGVTQTPRYLIKTRGQQVTLSCSPISGHRSVSWYQQTPGQGLQFLFEYFSETQRNKGNFPGRFSGRQFSNSRSEMNVSTLELGDSALYLCASSPGTSGGNEQFFGPGTRLTVL.

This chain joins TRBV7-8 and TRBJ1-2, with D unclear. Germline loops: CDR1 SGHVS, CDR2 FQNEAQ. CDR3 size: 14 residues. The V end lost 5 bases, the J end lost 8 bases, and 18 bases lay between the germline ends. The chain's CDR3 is CASSRRVSSDGYTF. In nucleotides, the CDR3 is TGTGCCAGCAGCCGTCGGGTCTCCTCAGACGGCTACACCTTC.

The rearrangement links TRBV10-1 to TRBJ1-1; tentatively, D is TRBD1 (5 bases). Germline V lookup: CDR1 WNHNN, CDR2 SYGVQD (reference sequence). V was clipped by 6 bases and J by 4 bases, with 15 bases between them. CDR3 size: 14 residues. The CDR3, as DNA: TGCGCCAGCAGGGCCGTCGCGGGGGGCACTGAAGCTTTCTTT. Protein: CASRAVAGGTEAFF.

This CDR3 is CSVEDSTGAGYTF. As DNA, the CDR3 is TGCAGCGTTGAAGACTCGACAGGGGCCGGCTACACCTTC. This sequence joins TRBV29-1 and TRBJ1-2; 8 bases agree with TRBD1. This CDR3 is 13 amino acids long. Germline CDR1 reads SQVTM; CDR2 reads ANQGSEA. V trimming: 0 bases; J trimming: 8 bases; junction bases outside the gene matches: 5. The full variable domain, completed using reference TRBV29-1 and TRBJ1-2, is SAVISQKPSRDICQRGTSLTIQCQVDSQVTMMFWYRQQPGQSLTLIATANQGSEATYESGFVIDKFPISRPNLTFSTLTVSNMSPEDSSIYLCSVEDSTGAGYTFGSGTRLTVV.

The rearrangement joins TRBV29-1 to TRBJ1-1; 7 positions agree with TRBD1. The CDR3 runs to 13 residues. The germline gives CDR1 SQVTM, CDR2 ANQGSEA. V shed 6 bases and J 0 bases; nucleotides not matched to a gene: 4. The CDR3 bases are TGCAGCGTCACGGGACAGATGAACACTGAAGCTTTCTTT. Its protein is CSVTGQMNTEAFF.

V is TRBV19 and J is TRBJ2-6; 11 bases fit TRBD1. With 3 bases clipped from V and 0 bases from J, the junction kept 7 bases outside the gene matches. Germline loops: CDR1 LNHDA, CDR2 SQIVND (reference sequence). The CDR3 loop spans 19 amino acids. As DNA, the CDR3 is TGTGCCAGTAGTATGAGAGCGGGACAGGGGGACTCTGGGGCCAACGTCCTGACTTTC. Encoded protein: CASSMRAGQGDSGANVLTF.

The CDR3 is CASRRWYEQYF. The CDR3 DNA reads as TGTGCCAGCAGGAGGTGGTACGAGCAGTACTTC. The chain links TRBV28 to TRBJ2-7, with D hard to call. The CDR3 is made up of 11 amino acids. Germline V gene sequence: CDR1 MDHEN, CDR2 SYDVKM. V lost 6 bases to trimming and J lost 4 bases, with 7 bases between them. Supplemented by reference TRBV28 and TRBJ2-7, the full variable domain reads DVKVTQSSRYLVKRTGEKVFLECVQDMDHENMFWYRQDPGLGLRLIYFSYDVKMKEKGDIPEGYSVSREKKERFSLILESASTNQTSMYLCASRRWYEQYFGPGTRLTVT.

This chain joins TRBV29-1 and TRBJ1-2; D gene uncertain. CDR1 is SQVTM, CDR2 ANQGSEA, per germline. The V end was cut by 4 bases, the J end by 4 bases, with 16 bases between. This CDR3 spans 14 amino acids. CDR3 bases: TGCAGCGTTGGGACTTTAATAGGTCTCTATGGCTACACCTTC. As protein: CSVGTLIGLYGYTF.

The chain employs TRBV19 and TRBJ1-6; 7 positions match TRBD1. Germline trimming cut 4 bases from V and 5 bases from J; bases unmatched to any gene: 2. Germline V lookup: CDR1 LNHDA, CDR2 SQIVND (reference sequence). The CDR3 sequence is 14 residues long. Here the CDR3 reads CASSTGTDNSPLHF. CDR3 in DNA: TGTGCCAGTAGTACCGGGACAGATAATTCACCCCTCCACTTT.

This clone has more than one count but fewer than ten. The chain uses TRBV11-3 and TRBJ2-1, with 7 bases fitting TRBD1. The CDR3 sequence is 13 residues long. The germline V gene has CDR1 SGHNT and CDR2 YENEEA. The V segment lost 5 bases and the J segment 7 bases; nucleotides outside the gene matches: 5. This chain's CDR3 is CASSKDRSNEQFF. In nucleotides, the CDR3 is TGTGCCAGCAGCAAGGACAGGTCTAATGAGCAGTTCTTC.

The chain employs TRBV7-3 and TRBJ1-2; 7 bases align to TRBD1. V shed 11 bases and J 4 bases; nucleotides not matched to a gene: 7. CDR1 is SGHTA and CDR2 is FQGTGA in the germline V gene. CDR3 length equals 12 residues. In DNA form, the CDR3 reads TGTGCCGCAAGTGGGACAGCCTATGGCTACACCTTC. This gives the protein CAASGTAYGYTF. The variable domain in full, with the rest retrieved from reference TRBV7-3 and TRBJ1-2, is GAGVSQTPSNKVTEKGKYVELRCDPISGHTALYWYRQSLGQGPEFLIYFQGTGAADDSGLPNDRFFAVRPEGSVSTLKIQRTERGDSAVYLCAASGTAYGYTFGSGTRLTVV.

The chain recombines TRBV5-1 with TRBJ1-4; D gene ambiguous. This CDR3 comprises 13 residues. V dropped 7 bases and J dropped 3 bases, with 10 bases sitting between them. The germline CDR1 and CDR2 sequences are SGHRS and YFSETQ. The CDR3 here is CASSSSANEKLFF. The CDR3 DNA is TGCGCCAGCTCGTCATCGGCTAATGAAAAACTGTTTTTT.

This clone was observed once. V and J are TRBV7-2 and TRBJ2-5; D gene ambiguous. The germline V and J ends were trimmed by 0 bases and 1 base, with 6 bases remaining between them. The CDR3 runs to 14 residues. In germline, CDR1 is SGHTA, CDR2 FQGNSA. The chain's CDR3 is CASSLAASQETQYF. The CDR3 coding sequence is TGTGCCAGCAGCTTAGCGGCTTCCCAAGAGACCCAGTACTTC.

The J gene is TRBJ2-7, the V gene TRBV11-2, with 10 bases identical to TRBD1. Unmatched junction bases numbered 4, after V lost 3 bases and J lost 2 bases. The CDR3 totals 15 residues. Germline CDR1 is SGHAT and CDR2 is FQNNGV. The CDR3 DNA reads TGTGCCAGCAGCTTCGGGACAGGGGCTGCCTACGAGCAGTACTTC. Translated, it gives CASSFGTGAAYEQYF.

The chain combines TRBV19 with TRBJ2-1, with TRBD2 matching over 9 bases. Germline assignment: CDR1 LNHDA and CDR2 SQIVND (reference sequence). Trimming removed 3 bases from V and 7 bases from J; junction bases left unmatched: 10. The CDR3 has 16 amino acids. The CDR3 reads CASSILGAGGSNEQFF. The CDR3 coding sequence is TGTGCCAGTAGTATCCTTGGAGCGGGGGGATCGAATGAGCAGTTCTTC.

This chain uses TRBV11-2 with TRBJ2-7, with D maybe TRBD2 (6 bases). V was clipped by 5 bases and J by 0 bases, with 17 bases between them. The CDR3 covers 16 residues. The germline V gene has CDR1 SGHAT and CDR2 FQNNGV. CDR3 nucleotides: TGTGCCAGCAGCCCCCAAATAGCGGATAGCTCCTACGAGCAGTACTTC. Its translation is CASSPQIADSSYEQYF. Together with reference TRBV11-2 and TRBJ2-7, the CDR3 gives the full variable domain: EAGVAQSPRYKIIEKRQSVAFWCNPISGHATLYWYQQILGQGPKLLIQFQNNGVVDDSQLPKDRFSAERLKGVDSTLKIQPAKLEDSAVYLCASSPQIADSSYEQYFGPGTRLTVT.

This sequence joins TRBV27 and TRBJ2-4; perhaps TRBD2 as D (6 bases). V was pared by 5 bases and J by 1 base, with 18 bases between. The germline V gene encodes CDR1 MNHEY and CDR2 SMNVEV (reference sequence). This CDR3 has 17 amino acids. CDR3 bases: TGTGCCAGCAGTGAAAAAGGGAGGTGGGGGGCCAAAAACATTCAGTACTTC. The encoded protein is CASSEKGRWGAKNIQYF.

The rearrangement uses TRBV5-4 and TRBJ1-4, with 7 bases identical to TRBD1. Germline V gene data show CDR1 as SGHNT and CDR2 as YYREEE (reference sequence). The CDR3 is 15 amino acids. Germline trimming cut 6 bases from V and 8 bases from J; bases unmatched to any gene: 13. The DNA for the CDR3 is TGTGCCAGCACCCAAGGCGGGCAGGGGGGCGAAAAACTGTTTTTT. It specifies CASTQGGQGGEKLFF.

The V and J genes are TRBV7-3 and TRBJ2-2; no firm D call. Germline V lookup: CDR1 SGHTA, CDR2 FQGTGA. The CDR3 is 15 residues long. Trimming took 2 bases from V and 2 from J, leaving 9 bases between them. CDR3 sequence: CASSLASRNTGELFF. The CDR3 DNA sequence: TGTGCCAGCAGCTTAGCAAGTAGAAACACCGGGGAGCTGTTTTTT.

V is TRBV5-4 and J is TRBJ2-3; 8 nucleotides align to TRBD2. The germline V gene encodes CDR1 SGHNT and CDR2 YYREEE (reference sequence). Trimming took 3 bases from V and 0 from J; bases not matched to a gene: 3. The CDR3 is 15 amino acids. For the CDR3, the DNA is TGTGCCAGCAGCTCGGGACTAGGGAGCACAGATACGCAGTATTTT. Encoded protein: CASSSGLGSTDTQYF.

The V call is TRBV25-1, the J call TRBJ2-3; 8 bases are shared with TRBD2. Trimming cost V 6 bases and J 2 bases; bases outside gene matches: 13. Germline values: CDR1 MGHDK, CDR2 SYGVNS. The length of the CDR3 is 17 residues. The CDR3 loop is CASSTSLRGGLTDTQYF. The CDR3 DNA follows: TGTGCCAGCAGCACTTCCCTACGCGGGGGGCTCACAGATACGCAGTATTTT.

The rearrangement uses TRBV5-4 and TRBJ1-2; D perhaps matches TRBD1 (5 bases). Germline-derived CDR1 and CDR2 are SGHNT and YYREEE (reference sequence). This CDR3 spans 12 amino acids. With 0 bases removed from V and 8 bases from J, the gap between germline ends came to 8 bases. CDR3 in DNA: TGTGCCAGCAGCTTGGTGCGGGGGGGCTACACCTTC. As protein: CASSLVRGGYTF.

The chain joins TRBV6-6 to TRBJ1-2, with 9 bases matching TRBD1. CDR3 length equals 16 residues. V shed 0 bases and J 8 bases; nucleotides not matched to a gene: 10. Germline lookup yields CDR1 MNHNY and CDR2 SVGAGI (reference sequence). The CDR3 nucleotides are TGTGCCAGCAGTTACTCCCTCACAGGGGGCGATTTGGGCTACACCTTC. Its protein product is CASSYSLTGGDLGYTF.